This T cell receptor (beta chain) was identified in a study of blood T cell repertoires in COVID-19. Study at large: The study drew acute and convalescent COVID-19 samples from the United States, Italy and Spain.

Recruits, aged roughly 18 to 89 years, lived in 20 to 30 US areas. The germline gives CDR1 SGHNT, CDR2 YYREEE (reference sequence). With 1 base clipped from V and 8 bases from J, the junction kept 5 bases outside the gene matches. The CDR3 extends over 15 amino acids. In the original analysis: Nucleated cell counts were estimated from reference gene primer amplification. Libraries were prepared by immunoSEQ multiplex PCR; TCRdb keeps only in-frame clonotypes and omits some of them. The V and J calls and clone size were taken over from that table, and D and trimming were inferred from the DNA. The table lists around 220,000 clones, about nine tenths of them singletons, with around 6% in the top ten.

The chain recombines TRBV5-4 with TRBJ2-1, with 11 bases matching TRBD1. Sequencing was done on a sample of PBMCs or T cells enriched from blood (not recorded which). The clonotype originates from a woman aged 25 to 45 with acute COVID-19. In DNA, the CDR3 is TGTGCCAGCAGCTTGTGGGACAGGGGGGATCATGAGCAGTTCTTC. It is translated as CASSLWDRGDHEQFF.